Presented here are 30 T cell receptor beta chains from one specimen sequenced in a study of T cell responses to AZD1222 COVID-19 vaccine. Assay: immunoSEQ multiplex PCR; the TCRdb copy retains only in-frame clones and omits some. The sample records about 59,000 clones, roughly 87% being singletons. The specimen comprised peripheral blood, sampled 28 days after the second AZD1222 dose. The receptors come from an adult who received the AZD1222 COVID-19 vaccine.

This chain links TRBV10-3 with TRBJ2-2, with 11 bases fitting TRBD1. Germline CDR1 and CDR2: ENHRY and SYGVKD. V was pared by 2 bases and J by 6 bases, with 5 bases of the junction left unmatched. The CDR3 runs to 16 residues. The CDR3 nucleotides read TGTGCCATCAGTGAGAAGGGACAGGGGGGAGCCGGGGAGCTGTTTTTT. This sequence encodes CAISEKGQGGAGELFF.

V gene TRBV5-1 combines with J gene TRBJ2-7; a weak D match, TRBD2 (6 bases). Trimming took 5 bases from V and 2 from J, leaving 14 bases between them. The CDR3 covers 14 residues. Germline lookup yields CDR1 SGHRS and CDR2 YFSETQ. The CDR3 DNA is TGCGCCAGCAGTCGCGGCGGAGGGACCTACGAGCAGTACTTC. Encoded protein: CASSRGGGTYEQYF.

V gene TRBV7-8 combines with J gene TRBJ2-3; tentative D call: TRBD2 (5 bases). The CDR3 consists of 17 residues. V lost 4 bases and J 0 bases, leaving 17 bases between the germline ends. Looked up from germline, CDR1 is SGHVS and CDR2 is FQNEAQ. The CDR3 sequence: CASSSLRGGGSTDTQYF. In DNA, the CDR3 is TGTGCCAGCAGCTCCCTCAGAGGAGGAGGTAGCACAGATACGCAGTATTTT.

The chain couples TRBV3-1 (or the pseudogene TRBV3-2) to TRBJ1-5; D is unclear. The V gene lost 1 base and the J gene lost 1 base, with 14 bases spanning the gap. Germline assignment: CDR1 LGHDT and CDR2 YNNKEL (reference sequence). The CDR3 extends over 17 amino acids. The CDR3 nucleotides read TGTGCCAGCAGCCAAGCAGTAGGCGGTGGAAGCAATCAGCCCCAGCATTTT. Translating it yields CASSQAVGGGSNQPQHF.

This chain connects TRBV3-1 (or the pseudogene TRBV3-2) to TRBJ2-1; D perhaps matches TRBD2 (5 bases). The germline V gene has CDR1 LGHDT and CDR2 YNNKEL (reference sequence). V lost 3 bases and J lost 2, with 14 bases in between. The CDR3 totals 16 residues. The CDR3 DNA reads TGTGCCAGCAGCCAGAACGGGGTAGGCCCCTACAATGAGCAGTTCTTC. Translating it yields CASSQNGVGPYNEQFF.

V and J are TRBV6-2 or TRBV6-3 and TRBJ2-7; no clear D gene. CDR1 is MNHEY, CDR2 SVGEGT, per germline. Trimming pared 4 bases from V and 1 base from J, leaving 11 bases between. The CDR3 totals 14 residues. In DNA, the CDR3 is TGTGCCAGCAGTTTCTTCCAGGCGTCCTACGAGCAGTACTTC. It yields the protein CASSFFQASYEQYF.

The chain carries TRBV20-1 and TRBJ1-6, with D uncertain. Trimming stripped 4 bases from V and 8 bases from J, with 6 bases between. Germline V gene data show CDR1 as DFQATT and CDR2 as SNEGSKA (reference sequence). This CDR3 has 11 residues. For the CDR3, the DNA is TGCAGTGCTACCTGGGATTCACCCCTCCACTTT. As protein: CSATWDSPLHF.

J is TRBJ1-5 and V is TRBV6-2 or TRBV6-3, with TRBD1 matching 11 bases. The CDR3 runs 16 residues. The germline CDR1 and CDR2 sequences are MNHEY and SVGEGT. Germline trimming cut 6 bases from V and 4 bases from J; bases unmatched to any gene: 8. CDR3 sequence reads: CASSPAGTGGNQPQHF. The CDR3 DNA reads TGTGCCAGCAGCCCTGCCGGGACAGGGGGGAATCAGCCCCAGCATTTT.

DNA of the CDR3: TGTGCCACCAGTGAATCCGGGACAGGATACCGGGATACGCAGTATTTT. Protein: CATSESGTGYRDTQYF. The rearrangement joins TRBV24-1 to TRBJ2-3, with TRBD1 matching over 8 bases. Trimming removed 4 bases from V and 6 bases from J; junction bases left unmatched: 11. Looked up from germline, CDR1 is KGHDR and CDR2 is SFDVKD. This CDR3 contains 16 residues.

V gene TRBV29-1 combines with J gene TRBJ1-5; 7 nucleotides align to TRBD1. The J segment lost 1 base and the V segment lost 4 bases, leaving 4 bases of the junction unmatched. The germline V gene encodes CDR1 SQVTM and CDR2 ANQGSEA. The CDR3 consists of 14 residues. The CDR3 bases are TGCAGCGTTGGGGGCAGGGGGAGCAATCAGCCCCAGCATTTT. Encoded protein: CSVGGRGSNQPQHF.

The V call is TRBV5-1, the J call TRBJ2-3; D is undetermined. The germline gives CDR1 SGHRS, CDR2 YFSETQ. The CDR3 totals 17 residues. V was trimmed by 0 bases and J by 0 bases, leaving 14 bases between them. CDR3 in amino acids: CASSLELDLTSTDTQYF. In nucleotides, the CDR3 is TGCGCCAGCAGCTTGGAACTTGACTTGACTAGCACAGATACGCAGTATTTT.

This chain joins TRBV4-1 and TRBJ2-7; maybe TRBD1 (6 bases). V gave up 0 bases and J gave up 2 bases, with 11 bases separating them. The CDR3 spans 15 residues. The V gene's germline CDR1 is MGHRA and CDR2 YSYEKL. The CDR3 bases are TGCGCCAGCAGCCAAGAGGAACAGGGACCCTACGAGCAGTACTTC. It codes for CASSQEEQGPYEQYF.

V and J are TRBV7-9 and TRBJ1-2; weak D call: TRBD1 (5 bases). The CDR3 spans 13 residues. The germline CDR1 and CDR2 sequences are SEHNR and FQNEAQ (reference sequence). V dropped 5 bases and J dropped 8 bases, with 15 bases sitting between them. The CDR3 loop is CASSVQESQGYTF. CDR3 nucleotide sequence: TGTGCCAGCAGCGTACAGGAATCGCAGGGCTACACCTTC.

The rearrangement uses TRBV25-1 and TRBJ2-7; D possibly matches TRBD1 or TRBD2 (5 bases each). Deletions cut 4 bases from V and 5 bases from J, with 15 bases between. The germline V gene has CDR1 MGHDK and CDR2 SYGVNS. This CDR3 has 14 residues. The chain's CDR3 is CASSAWQGSDEQYF. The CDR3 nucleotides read TGTGCCAGCAGTGCATGGCAGGGTAGCGACGAGCAGTACTTC.

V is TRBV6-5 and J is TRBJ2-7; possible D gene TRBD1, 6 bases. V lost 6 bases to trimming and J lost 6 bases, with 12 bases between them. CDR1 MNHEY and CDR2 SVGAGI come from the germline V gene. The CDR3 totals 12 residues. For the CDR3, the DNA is TGTGCCAGCAGGAACGGACAGTCCGAGCAGTACTTC. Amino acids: CASRNGQSEQYF.

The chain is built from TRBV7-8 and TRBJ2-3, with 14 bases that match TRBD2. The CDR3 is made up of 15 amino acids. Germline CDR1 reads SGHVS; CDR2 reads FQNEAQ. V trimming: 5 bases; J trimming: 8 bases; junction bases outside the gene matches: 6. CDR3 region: CASSPQTSGGGTQYF. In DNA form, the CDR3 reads TGTGCCAGCAGCCCTCAGACTAGCGGGGGGGGTACGCAGTATTTT.

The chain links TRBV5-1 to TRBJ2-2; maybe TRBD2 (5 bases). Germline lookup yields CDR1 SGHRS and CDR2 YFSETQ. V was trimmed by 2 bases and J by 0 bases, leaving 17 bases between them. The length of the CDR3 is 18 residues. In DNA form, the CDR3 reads TGCGCCAGCAGCTTAACGTTACTCGAAGCGGCGAACACCGGGGAGCTGTTTTTT. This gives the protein CASSLTLLEAANTGELFF. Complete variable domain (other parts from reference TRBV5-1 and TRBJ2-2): KAGVTQTPRYLIKTRGQQVTLSCSPISGHRSVSWYQQTPGQGLQFLFEYFSETQRNKGNFPGRFSGRQFSNSRSEMNVSTLELGDSALYLCASSLTLLEAANTGELFFGEGSRLTVL.

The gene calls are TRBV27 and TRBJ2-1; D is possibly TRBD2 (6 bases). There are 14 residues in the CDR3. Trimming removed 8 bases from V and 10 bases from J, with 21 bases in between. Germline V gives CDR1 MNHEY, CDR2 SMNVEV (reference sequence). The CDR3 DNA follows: TGTGCCAGCGCTCTGTCGGGACTTCCGCGGGAGCAGTTCTTC. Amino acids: CASALSGLPREQFF.

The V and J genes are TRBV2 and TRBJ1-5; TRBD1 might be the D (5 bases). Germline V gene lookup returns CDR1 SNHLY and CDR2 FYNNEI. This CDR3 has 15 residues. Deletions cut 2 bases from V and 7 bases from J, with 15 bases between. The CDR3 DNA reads TGTGCCAGCAGTGAAAGCTCGGGGGGGGACCAGCCCCAGCATTTT. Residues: CASSESSGGDQPQHF. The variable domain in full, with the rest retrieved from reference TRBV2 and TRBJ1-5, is EPEVTQTPSHQVTQMGQEVILRCVPISNHLYFYWYRQILGQKVEFLVSFYNNEISEKSEIFDDQFSVERPDGSNFTLKIRSTKLEDSAMYFCASSESSGGDQPQHFGDGTRLSIL.

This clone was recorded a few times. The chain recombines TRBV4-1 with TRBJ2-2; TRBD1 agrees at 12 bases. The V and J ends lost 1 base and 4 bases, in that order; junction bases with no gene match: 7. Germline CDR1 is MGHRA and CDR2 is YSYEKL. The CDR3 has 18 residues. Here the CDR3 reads CASSQVRGQGASTGELFF. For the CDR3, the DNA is TGCGCCAGCAGCCAAGTAAGGGGACAGGGGGCGAGCACCGGGGAGCTGTTTTTT.

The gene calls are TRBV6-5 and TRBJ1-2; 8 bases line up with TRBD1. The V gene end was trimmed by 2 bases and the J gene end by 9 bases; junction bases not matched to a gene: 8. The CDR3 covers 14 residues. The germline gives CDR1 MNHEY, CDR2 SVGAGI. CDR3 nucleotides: TGTGCCAGCAGTTACGCTGGAGCAGGGGGCAGCTACACCTTC. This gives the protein CASSYAGAGGSYTF.

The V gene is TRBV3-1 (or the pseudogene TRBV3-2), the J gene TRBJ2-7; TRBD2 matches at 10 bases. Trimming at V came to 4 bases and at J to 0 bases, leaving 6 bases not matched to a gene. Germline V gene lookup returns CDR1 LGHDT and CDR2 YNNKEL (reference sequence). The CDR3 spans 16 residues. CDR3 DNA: TGTGCCAGCAGCCTAAGCGGGACTAGCGCCTCCTACGAGCAGTACTTC. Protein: CASSLSGTSASYEQYF.

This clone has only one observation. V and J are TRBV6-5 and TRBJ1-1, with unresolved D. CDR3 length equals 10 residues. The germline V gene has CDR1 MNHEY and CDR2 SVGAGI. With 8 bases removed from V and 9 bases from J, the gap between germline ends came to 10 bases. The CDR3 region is CASLIVQAFF. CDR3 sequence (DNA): TGTGCCAGCCTTATCGTCCAAGCTTTCTTT.

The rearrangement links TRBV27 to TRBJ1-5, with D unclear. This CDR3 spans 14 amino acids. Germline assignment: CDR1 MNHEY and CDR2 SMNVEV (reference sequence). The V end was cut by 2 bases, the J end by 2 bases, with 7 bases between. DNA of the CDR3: TGTGCCAGCAGTTTAACGCTAGGCAATCAGCCCCAGCATTTT. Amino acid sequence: CASSLTLGNQPQHF.

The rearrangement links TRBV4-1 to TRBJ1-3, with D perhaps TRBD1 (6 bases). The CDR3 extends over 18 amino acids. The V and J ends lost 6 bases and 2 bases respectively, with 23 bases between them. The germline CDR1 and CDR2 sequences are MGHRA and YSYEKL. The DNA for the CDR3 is TGCGCCAGCAGGCCTCAAGGGCCTAACAGGGATCCTGGAAACACCATATATTTT. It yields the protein CASRPQGPNRDPGNTIYF.

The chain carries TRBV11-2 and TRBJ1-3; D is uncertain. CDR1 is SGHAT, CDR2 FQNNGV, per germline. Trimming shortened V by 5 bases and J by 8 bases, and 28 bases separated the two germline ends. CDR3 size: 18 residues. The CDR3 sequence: CASSHGIGRITPGDTIYF. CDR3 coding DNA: TGTGCCAGCAGCCATGGCATCGGCAGAATAACTCCTGGGGACACCATATATTTT.

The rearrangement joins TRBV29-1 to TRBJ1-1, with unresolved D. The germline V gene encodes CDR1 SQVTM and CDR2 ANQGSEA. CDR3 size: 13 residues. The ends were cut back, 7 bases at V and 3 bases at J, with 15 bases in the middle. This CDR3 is CSGRWGPDTEAFF. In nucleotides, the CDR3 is TGCAGCGGGCGATGGGGTCCGGACACTGAAGCTTTCTTT.

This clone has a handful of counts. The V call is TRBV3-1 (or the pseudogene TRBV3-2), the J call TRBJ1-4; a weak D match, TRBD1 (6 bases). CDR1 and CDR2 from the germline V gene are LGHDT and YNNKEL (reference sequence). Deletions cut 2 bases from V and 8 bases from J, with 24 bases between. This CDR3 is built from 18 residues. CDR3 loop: CASSQSGGASLKLEKLFF. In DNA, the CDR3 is TGTGCCAGCAGCCAAAGTGGGGGCGCGAGTTTGAAATTGGAAAAACTGTTTTTT.

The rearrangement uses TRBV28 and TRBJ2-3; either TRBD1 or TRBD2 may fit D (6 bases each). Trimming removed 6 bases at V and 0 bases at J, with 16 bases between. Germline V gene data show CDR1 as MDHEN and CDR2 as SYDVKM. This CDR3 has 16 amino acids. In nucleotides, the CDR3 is TGTGCCAGCAGGCGGACAAGGGGGGCTAGCACAGATACGCAGTATTTT. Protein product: CASRRTRGASTDTQYF.

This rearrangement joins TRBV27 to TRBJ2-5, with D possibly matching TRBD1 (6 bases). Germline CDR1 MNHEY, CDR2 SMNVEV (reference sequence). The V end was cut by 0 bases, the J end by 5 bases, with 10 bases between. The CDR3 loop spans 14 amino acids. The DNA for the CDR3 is TGTGCCAGCAGTTTATCGGGGGCTCGGGAGACCCAGTACTTC. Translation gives CASSLSGARETQYF.